This T cell receptor (beta chain) was recorded in a study of beta chain features in type 1 diabetes. Study at large: The patients were much like the healthy donors in age, gender and cell yields.

About this clone: The antigen remains undetermined.

The CDR3 consists of 14 residues. Trimming removed 1 base at V and 0 bases at J, with 7 bases between. Looked up from germline, CDR1 is SGDLS and CDR2 is YYNGEE. Study-level results: The study found moderately but significantly shorter TCRB CDR3s in all four CD4+ subsets of Type 1 diabetes patients. High TCR expression in some cells could lead to their over-representation in cDNA sequencing.

cDNA synthesis used the whole RNA isolate, giving expressed TCRB sequences. TCRdb's table, derived via immunoSEQ multiplex PCR, lists solely in-frame clones and lacks some. Among 95,000 to 150,000 clones listed, about 17% were seen once. V is TRBV9 and J is TRBJ1-2; no reliable D call. Sequenced sample: central memory CD4+ T cells from blood. This clonotype was sampled from a young man with type 1 diabetes. The CDR3 DNA reads TGTGCCAGCAGCGTATCCGATGCTAACTATGGCTACACCTTC. Translating gives CASSVSDANYGYTF.